The 19 T cell receptor beta chains below come from one sample, sequenced in a study of Tregs in tolerant kidney transplant recipients. Measured with immunoSEQ multiplex PCR; TCRdb has only the in-frame clones, and not every one. The sample contains over 50,000 clones, 80% to 90% of which appear only once. The source material was Tregs from blood, sampled before the transplant. The receptors come from a human donor who received a combined kidney and bone marrow transplant.

This clone was detected only once. CDR3 coding DNA: TGTGCCAGCAGTCCCGGGACAGGGATGGAGACCCAGTACTTC. Translation gives CASSPGTGMETQYF. The rearrangement links TRBV27 to TRBJ2-5, with 9 positions matching TRBD1. CDR1 is MNHEY, CDR2 SMNVEV, per germline (reference sequence). Trimming took 5 bases from V and 5 from J; bases not matched to a gene: 6. The CDR3 loop spans 14 amino acids.

J is TRBJ1-1 and V is TRBV19, with D hard to call. CDR3 length equals 11 residues. Germline-derived CDR1 and CDR2 are LNHDA and SQIVND (reference sequence). Trimming stripped 4 bases from V and 10 bases from J, with 10 bases between. As DNA, the CDR3 is TGTGCCAGTAGTAATTGGGTTGCAGCTTTCTTT. It translates to CASSNWVAAFF.

The rearrangement links TRBV10-3 to TRBJ1-1, with a weak D call TRBD1 (5 bases). Germline CDR1 ENHRY, CDR2 SYGVKD. Trimming pared 4 bases from V and 0 bases from J, leaving 9 bases between. This CDR3 has 14 amino acids. The CDR3 sequence is CAISAGPMNTEAFF. The CDR3 coding sequence is TGTGCCATCAGTGCAGGGCCTATGAACACTGAAGCTTTCTTT.

For this clone: Since the CDR3 does not end with the conserved phenylalanine or tryptophan, this likely comes from a read error. This chain connects TRBV7-9 to TRBJ2-7, with D perhaps matching TRBD1 (5 bases). The V gene lost 5 bases and the J gene lost 5 bases, with 19 bases spanning the gap. Germline-derived CDR1 and CDR2 are SEHNR and FQNEAQ (reference sequence). CDR3 length: 15 amino acids. The CDR3 is CASSPSYRSINEQYS. CDR3 sequence (DNA): TGTGCCAGCAGCCCCAGCTACAGGTCCATTAACGAGCAGTACTCC.

This chain connects TRBV7-2 to TRBJ2-5; D may be TRBD1 (5 bases). The DNA matches TRBJ2-7 better at its end, which makes the J call doubtful. The CDR3 extends over 12 amino acids. Germline CDR1 and CDR2: SGHTA and FQGNSA. The DNA of the CDR3 is TGTGCCAGCAGCTTGGGGCCAGCCGAGCAGTACTTC. This gives the protein CASSLGPAEQYF.

The V gene is TRBV10-2, the J gene TRBJ2-3; a possible D gene is TRBD2 (6 bases). The V and J ends lost 6 bases and 2 bases respectively, with 9 bases between them. Germline CDR1 WSHSY, CDR2 SAAADI. This CDR3 comprises 13 residues. CDR3: CASRRGSTDTQYF. In DNA form, the CDR3 reads TGCGCCAGCAGGCGGGGCTCCACAGATACGCAGTATTTT.

This chain uses TRBV6-1 with TRBJ1-4, with TRBD1 identical over 11 bases. CDR1 is MNHNS and CDR2 is SASEGT in the germline V gene. The CDR3 totals 14 residues. Trimming at V came to 6 bases and at J to 10 bases, leaving 7 bases not matched to a gene. CDR3 sequence reads: CASSVPGTGGKLFF. CDR3 DNA: TGTGCCAGCAGCGTCCCCGGGACAGGGGGAAAACTGTTTTTT.

The chain links TRBV7-2 to TRBJ2-3; no definite D call. The V end lost 1 base, the J end lost 5 bases, and 7 bases lay between the germline ends. This CDR3 is 13 amino acids long. From germline, CDR1 is SGHTA and CDR2 FQGNSA. The CDR3 bases are TGTGCCAGCAGCTTAGAATTCCTAGATACGCAGTATTTT. It codes for CASSLEFLDTQYF. Complete variable domain (other parts from reference TRBV7-2 and TRBJ2-3): GAGVSQSPSNKVTEKGKDVELRCDPISGHTALYWYRQSLGQGLEFLIYFQGNSAPDKSGLPSDRFSAERTGGSVSTLTIQRTQQEDSAVYLCASSLEFLDTQYFGPGTRLTVL.

The chain recombines TRBV11-2 with TRBJ2-2; D might be TRBD1 or TRBD2, each matching 6 bases. The germline gives CDR1 SGHAT, CDR2 FQNNGV. The ends were cut back, 1 base at V and 4 bases at J, with 10 bases in the middle. This CDR3 is 15 amino acids long. The chain's CDR3 is CASSLVRGGTGELFF. The CDR3 coding sequence is TGTGCCAGCAGCTTAGTCAGGGGAGGCACCGGGGAGCTGTTTTTT. The whole variable domain, remainder taken from reference TRBV11-2 and TRBJ2-2, is EAGVAQSPRYKIIEKRQSVAFWCNPISGHATLYWYQQILGQGPKLLIQFQNNGVVDDSQLPKDRFSAERLKGVDSTLKIQPAKLEDSAVYLCASSLVRGGTGELFFGEGSRLTVL.

The V and J genes are TRBV9 and TRBJ1-2; D unclear. CDR1 and CDR2 from the germline V gene are SGDLS and YYNGEE. The ends were cut back, 0 bases at V and 5 bases at J, with 11 bases in the middle. The length of the CDR3 is 14 residues. The CDR3 region has the DNA TGTGCCAGCAGCGTAGAGTCCAGTTTTTATGGCTACACCTTC. It codes for CASSVESSFYGYTF. The full variable domain, in which reference TRBV9 and TRBJ1-2 provide the parts outside the CDR3, is DSGVTQTPKHLITATGQRVTLRCSPRSGDLSVYWYQQSLDQGLQFLIQYYNGEERAKGNILERFSAQQFPDLHSELNLSSLELGDSALYFCASSVESSFYGYTFGSGTRLTVV.

This chain joins TRBV6-6 and TRBJ2-7, with D perhaps matching TRBD1 (6 bases). The V gene lost 4 bases and the J gene lost 6 bases, with 19 bases spanning the gap. This CDR3 has 15 amino acids. The germline V gene has CDR1 MNHNY and CDR2 SVGAGI (reference sequence). CDR3 nucleotides: TGTGCCAGCAGTTCCCCAGCAGGACGCAGGGGCGAGCAGTACTTC. Translation gives CASSSPAGRRGEQYF.

The chain joins TRBV6-1 to TRBJ2-7; D is uncertain. Looked up from germline, CDR1 is MNHNS and CDR2 is SASEGT. Trimming removed 4 bases at V and 5 bases at J, with 12 bases between. This CDR3 contains 13 residues. CDR3 in DNA: TGTGCCAGCAGTGTCGGGCAGGCCAACGAGCAGTACTTC. Its translation: CASSVGQANEQYF.

The chain carries TRBV10-3 and TRBJ1-4; D is unclear. The CDR3 is 13 residues long. Trimming removed 3 bases at V and 4 bases at J, with 6 bases between. From germline, CDR1 is ENHRY and CDR2 SYGVKD. The CDR3 nucleotides read TGTGCCATCAGTGATGGCGGTAATGAAAAACTGTTTTTT. Its protein is CAISDGGNEKLFF.

CDR3 coding DNA: TGCGCCAGCAGCCATCCCTTCGGGACCCAGTACTTC. Residues: CASSHPFGTQYF. V usage is TRBV4-1 and J usage is TRBJ2-5, with unresolved D. Per the germline V gene, CDR1 is MGHRA and CDR2 is YSYEKL. V was trimmed by 3 bases and J by 7 bases, leaving 9 bases between them. The CDR3 consists of 12 residues.

The chain carries TRBV2 and TRBJ1-5, with a possible D match to TRBD1 (5 bases). Between the trimmed V and J ends, which lost 1 base and 4 bases, there was a span of 11 bases. The CDR3 spans 15 residues. Germline V gives CDR1 SNHLY, CDR2 FYNNEI. Here the CDR3 DNA reads TGTGCCAGCAGTGAAGGGGGGAAGGGGAATCAGCCCCAGCATTTT. Its translation: CASSEGGKGNQPQHF.

The chain employs TRBV2 and TRBJ2-1; D is ambiguous. The CDR3 contains 14 residues. Germline V gene lookup returns CDR1 SNHLY and CDR2 FYNNEI. Trimming removed 6 bases from V and 6 bases from J, with 15 bases in between. In DNA, the CDR3 is TGTGCCAGCAGGACAAGTGGGCCGGTCAATGAGCAGTTCTTC. Its translation: CASRTSGPVNEQFF.

A few counts support this clone. The chain employs TRBV19 and TRBJ1-5, with 8 nucleotides matching TRBD1. Germline V gene lookup returns CDR1 LNHDA and CDR2 SQIVND (reference sequence). The trim removed 5 bases at V and 7 bases at J, leaving 13 bases unmatched. This CDR3 is 16 amino acids long. The CDR3 reads CASSPTAGGDWQPQHF. CDR3 sequence (DNA): TGTGCCAGTAGTCCGACCGCAGGGGGCGATTGGCAGCCCCAGCATTTT.

This clone was recorded a few times. The rearrangement links TRBV11-3 to TRBJ2-1; a possible D gene is TRBD2 (5 bases). V lost 0 bases and J 0 bases, leaving 12 bases between the germline ends. Germline CDR1 SGHNT, CDR2 YENEEA. CDR3 length equals 17 residues. CDR3 bases: TGTGCCAGCAGCTTAGATCGGCTGGGGAGCTCCTACAATGAGCAGTTCTTC. Its translation: CASSLDRLGSSYNEQFF.

This clone was counted a single time. This rearrangement joins TRBV27 to TRBJ2-2; D uncertain. The CDR3 runs 12 residues. Trimming removed 3 bases from V and 2 bases from J, with 1 base in between. Germline V gives CDR1 MNHEY, CDR2 SMNVEV (reference sequence). The DNA of the CDR3 is TGTGCCAGCAGTTTTAACACCGGGGAGCTGTTTTTT. It codes for CASSFNTGELFF.